What follows are 2 T cell receptor beta chains derived from one specimen sequenced in a study of cytomegalovirus exposure and HLA in healthy donors. In the PCR, 60 Vbeta and 13 Jbeta primers were used. The table came from immunoSEQ multiplex PCR; TCRdb's copy has only in-frame clones and leaves some out. The sample has approximately 100,000 clones, roughly 79% seen once. The source material was PBMCs. The receptors originated from a young woman in good health and CMV-seronegative.

As concerns this clone: At the DNA level, this CDR3 is encoded by other sequences in the same sample as well. The chain couples TRBV7-8 to TRBJ2-1; D might be TRBD2 (6 bases). This CDR3 contains 14 residues. Per the germline V gene, CDR1 is SGHVS and CDR2 is FQNEAQ. Between the trimmed V and J ends, which lost 6 bases and 4 bases, there was a span of 13 bases. The CDR3 is CASSWGVGYNEQFF. As DNA, the CDR3 is TGTGCCAGCAGTTGGGGGGTGGGATACAATGAGCAGTTCTTC.

V and J are TRBV28 and TRBJ1-5; tentatively, D is TRBD1 (6 bases). Trimming stripped 6 bases from V and 7 bases from J, with 10 bases between. The CDR3 consists of 12 residues. Germline loops: CDR1 MDHEN, CDR2 SYDVKM. This chain's CDR3 is CASRYTGQPQHF. In DNA form, the CDR3 reads TGTGCCAGCAGGTATACAGGGCAGCCCCAGCATTTT.